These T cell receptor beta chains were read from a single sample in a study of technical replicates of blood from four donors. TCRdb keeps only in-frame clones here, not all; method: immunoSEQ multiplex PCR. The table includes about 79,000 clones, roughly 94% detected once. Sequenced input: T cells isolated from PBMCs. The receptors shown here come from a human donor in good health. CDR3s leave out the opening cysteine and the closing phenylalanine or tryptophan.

CDR3 protein: ASPRGNEQF
V gene: TRBV6-1

CDR3 protein: ASSPRTATVRQY
V gene: TRBV6-6

CDR3 protein: ASSFGGPRTYEQY
V gene: TRBV7-9

CDR3 protein: ASSLAGDTQY
V gene: TRBV11-3

CDR3 protein: ASSSGGLSRNEKLF
V gene: TRBV5-8

CDR3 protein: ASSYPTGPGGEQY
V gene: TRBV28

CDR3 protein: AWSPGYGNQPQH
V gene: TRBV30

CDR3 protein: ATSLGTANTGELF
V gene: TRBV15

CDR3 protein: ASSPGQGVETQY
V gene: TRBV18

CDR3 protein: ASRRDIASNQPQH
V gene: TRBV2

CDR3 protein: SVGEGAVGYGYT
V gene: TRBV29-1

CDR3 protein: ASSQRIQGNLPPSYEQY
V gene: TRBV4-1

CDR3 protein: SARGRYGYT
V gene: TRBV20-1

CDR3 protein: ASSERLAGQNEQF
V gene: TRBV10-1

CDR3 protein: ASREPGHLSSYEQY
V gene: TRBV28

CDR3 protein: ASRWGGADYGYT
V gene: TRBV27

CDR3 protein: ASSPSRDRGQSEKLF
V gene: TRBV11-2

CDR3 protein: ASRTGENTEAF
V gene: TRBV6-1

CDR3 protein: ASSISDEQF
V gene: TRBV19